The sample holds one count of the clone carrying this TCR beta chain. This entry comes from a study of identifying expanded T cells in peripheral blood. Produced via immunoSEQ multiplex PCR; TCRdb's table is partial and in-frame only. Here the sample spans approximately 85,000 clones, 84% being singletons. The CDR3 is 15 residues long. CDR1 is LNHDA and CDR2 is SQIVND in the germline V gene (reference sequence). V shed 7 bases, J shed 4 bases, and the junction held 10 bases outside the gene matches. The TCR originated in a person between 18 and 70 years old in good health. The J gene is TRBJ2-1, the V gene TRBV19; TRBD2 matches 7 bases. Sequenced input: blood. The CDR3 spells CASTPRGSGYNEQFF. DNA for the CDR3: TGTGCCAGTACTCCTCGGGGTAGCGGGTACAATGAGCAGTTCTTC.